The TCR beta chain under discussion was sequenced for a study of cytomegalovirus exposure and HLA in healthy donors. Study-level points and caveats: A later analysis showed HLA-associated TCR beta chains outstripping equally common others in clonal expansion. TCR beta V- and J-gene trimming, according to a later analysis, was linked to a missense DCLRE1C variant.

Among the donors, all were healthy bone marrow donors. V dropped 11 bases and J dropped 1; count of bases not matched to a gene: 3. Per the germline V gene, CDR1 is SNHLY and CDR2 is FYNNEI. The CDR3 length is 12 residues. Primers for the PCR totalled 60 Vbeta and 13 Jbeta. Assay: immunoSEQ multiplex PCR; the TCRdb copy retains only in-frame clones and omits some. The sample includes 65,000 to 85,000 clones, around 70% of them seen just once. Remarks on this clone: Its antigen is still unknown.

This TCR came from a male donor in good health and CMV-seropositive. The rearrangement uses TRBV2 and TRBJ1-1; 8 bases are shared with TRBD1. Source material: PBMCs. In DNA form, the CDR3 reads TGTGCCTGGGGGACAGGGAACACTGAAGCTTTCTTT. Its protein product is CAWGTGNTEAFF.